The 32 T cell receptor beta chains listed next were all sequenced from one sample in a study of T cell responses to AZD1222 COVID-19 vaccine. Some clones are missing from TCRdb's copy, which holds only in-frame ones; the method was immunoSEQ multiplex PCR. Of 150,000 to 200,000 clones in the sample, 85% to 90% are singletons; the top ten hold approximately 2.5%. Here the sequenced sample was peripheral blood, taken on day 0 of MenACWY control vaccination. The origin of the receptors is an adult in good health.

The chain is built from TRBV15 and TRBJ1-2, with 11 nucleotides matching TRBD1. Germline V CDR1 and CDR2: LNHNV, YYDKDF (reference sequence). The CDR3 has 14 residues. Germline trimming cut 2 bases from V and 8 bases from J; bases unmatched to any gene: 4. The CDR3 here is CATSRRGQGAGYTF. The DNA for the CDR3 is TGTGCCACCAGCAGACGAGGACAGGGGGCGGGCTACACCTTC.

The chain joins TRBV28 to TRBJ2-7, with 8 positions matching TRBD2. Germline V gene data show CDR1 as MDHEN and CDR2 as SYDVKM. Trimming took 6 bases from V and 2 from J; bases not matched to a gene: 12. The length of the CDR3 is 16 residues. The CDR3 loop is CASREPGLGFTYEQYF. The CDR3 nucleotides are TGTGCCAGCAGGGAACCGGGACTAGGATTCACCTACGAGCAGTACTTC.

The chain recombines TRBV11-2 with TRBJ1-6; the D is unclear. Germline V lookup: CDR1 SGHAT, CDR2 FQNNGV. There are 13 residues in the CDR3. Trimming pared 3 bases from V and 10 bases from J, leaving 10 bases between. The CDR3 DNA is TGTGCCAGCAGCTTGGCGTCATACTCACCCCTCCACTTT. It translates to CASSLASYSPLHF. Looking up the rest from reference TRBV11-2 and TRBJ1-6 gives the full variable domain: EAGVAQSPRYKIIEKRQSVAFWCNPISGHATLYWYQQILGQGPKLLIQFQNNGVVDDSQLPKDRFSAERLKGVDSTLKIQPAKLEDSAVYLCASSLASYSPLHFGNGTRLTVT.

The rearrangement links TRBV28 to TRBJ1-2; 8 bases fit TRBD1. From germline, CDR1 is MDHEN and CDR2 SYDVKM. The CDR3 covers 12 residues. The ends lost 5 bases at V and 6 bases at J; junction bases unmatched: 2. CDR3 region: CASSQQGDGYTF. CDR3 coding DNA: TGTGCCAGCAGTCAACAGGGGGATGGCTACACCTTC.

This rearrangement joins TRBV4-1 to TRBJ2-7; D unresolved. The CDR3 runs 14 residues. V lost 0 bases, J lost 2 bases, and 8 bases lay in between. CDR1 MGHRA and CDR2 YSYEKL come from the germline V gene. The CDR3 DNA reads TGCGCCAGCAGCCAAGAAAAGGCAGCCTACGAGCAGTACTTC. This gives the protein CASSQEKAAYEQYF.

V gene TRBV2 combines with J gene TRBJ2-3; TRBD2 agrees at 10 bases. V shed 2 bases and J 3 bases; nucleotides not matched to a gene: 2. This CDR3 has 15 residues. Germline V gene sequence: CDR1 SNHLY, CDR2 FYNNEI. The CDR3 sequence is CASSELAGVTDTQYF. The CDR3, as DNA: TGTGCCAGCAGTGAACTAGCGGGGGTTACAGATACGCAGTATTTT.

In regard to this clone: At one boundary the junction diverges from the germline segment, which might be a read error. The chain employs TRBV7-7 and TRBJ2-7; no definite D call. The CDR3 sequence is 13 residues long. The germline CDR1 and CDR2 sequences are SSHAT and FNYEAQ (reference sequence). The CDR3 bases are TGTGCTAGCAGCTTAGCCGTGGATTACGAGCAGTACTTC. Translation gives CASSLAVDYEQYF.

The rearrangement links TRBV28 to TRBJ1-2; D uncertain. The V and J ends lost 7 bases and 0 bases respectively, with 9 bases between them. CDR1 is MDHEN and CDR2 is SYDVKM in the germline V gene. This CDR3 has 13 amino acids. In DNA form, the CDR3 reads TGTGCCAGCACCCTGCGAACTAACTATGGCTACACCTTC. Protein sequence: CASTLRTNYGYTF.

CDR3 sequence reads: CASSEFNNSPLHF. DNA for the CDR3: TGTGCCAGCAGTGAATTTAACAATTCACCCCTCCACTTT. V gene TRBV25-1 combines with J gene TRBJ1-6; D gene uncertain. CDR1 is MGHDK, CDR2 SYGVNS, per germline. This CDR3 has 13 residues. Between the trimmed V and J ends, which lost 1 base and 7 bases, there was a span of 5 bases.

The CDR3 coding sequence is TGTGCCAGCAGTGGAACAGGGATCCTAGCGAACACCGGGGAGCTGTTTTTT. Translating gives CASSGTGILANTGELFF. This sequence joins TRBV28 and TRBJ2-2; possibly TRBD1 for D (6 bases). The CDR3 is made up of 17 amino acids. CDR1 is MDHEN and CDR2 is SYDVKM in the germline V gene. V was shortened by 5 bases and J by 0 bases, with 16 bases between the two germline ends.

The rearrangement joins TRBV7-9 to TRBJ1-4; D is possibly TRBD1 (5 bases). CDR1 SEHNR and CDR2 FQNEAQ come from the germline V gene (reference sequence). Trimming took 7 bases from V and 3 from J, leaving 15 bases between them. This CDR3 contains 15 residues. The CDR3 coding sequence is TGTGCCAGCACCACTTCGGGGCGCGCTAATGAAAAACTGTTTTTT. Protein: CASTTSGRANEKLFF. The whole variable domain, remainder taken from reference TRBV7-9 and TRBJ1-4, is DTGVSQNPRHKITKRGQNVTFRCDPISEHNRLYWYRQTLGQGPEFLTYFQNEAQLEKSRLLSDRFSAERPKGSFSTLEIQRTEQGDSAMYLCASTTSGRANEKLFFGSGTQLSVL.

This chain connects TRBV12-3 or TRBV12-4 to TRBJ1-2; 9 bases line up with TRBD1. V lost 6 bases, J lost 5 bases, and 4 bases stayed unmatched. CDR3 size: 13 residues. The CDR3: CASRSGTGYGYTF. The DNA for the CDR3 is TGTGCCAGCAGGTCCGGGACAGGGTATGGCTACACCTTC.

The chain joins TRBV7-3 to TRBJ2-1, with 16 bases matching TRBD2. The V segment lost 5 bases and the J segment 9 bases; nucleotides outside the gene matches: 16. The CDR3 is made up of 19 amino acids. CDR1 and CDR2 from the germline V gene are SGHTA and FQGTGA. CDR3 residues: CASSPDGGTSGGERVEQFF. DNA of the CDR3: TGTGCCAGCAGCCCCGACGGCGGGACTAGCGGGGGGGAGCGTGTTGAGCAGTTCTTC.

This clone appeared a single time. The V call is TRBV27, the J call TRBJ1-1; maybe TRBD1 (6 bases). V was clipped by 7 bases and J by 11 bases, with 23 bases between them. The CDR3 extends over 14 amino acids. Germline-derived CDR1 and CDR2 are MNHEY and SMNVEV (reference sequence). CDR3 in amino acids: CASKDGSSQGSAFF. Here the CDR3 DNA reads TGTGCCAGCAAAGATGGGTCCTCGCAGGGGTCGGCTTTCTTT.

The chain employs TRBV2 and TRBJ2-1; a possible D gene is TRBD2 (5 bases). The CDR3 extends over 15 amino acids. CDR1 and CDR2 (germline): SNHLY, FYNNEI. Trimming removed 4 bases from V and 7 bases from J, with 17 bases in between. CDR3 coding DNA: TGTGCCAGCAGTGGGGCGGGTTCGGGTTGGAATGAGCAGTTCTTC. This codes for CASSGAGSGWNEQFF.

The V call is TRBV5-1, the J call TRBJ2-5; 9 nucleotides align to TRBD1. The germline V gene encodes CDR1 SGHRS and CDR2 YFSETQ. Trimming removed 4 bases from V and 5 bases from J; junction bases left unmatched: 9. The CDR3 spans 15 residues. The CDR3 is CASSLIKDRGETQYF. CDR3 bases: TGCGCCAGCAGCCTGATCAAGGACAGGGGTGAGACCCAGTACTTC.

DNA of the CDR3: TGCGCCAGCAGCTTGAGCAGAAACAATGAGCAGTTCTTC. Protein product: CASSLSRNNEQFF. This chain joins TRBV5-1 and TRBJ2-1; D not resolved. Trimming removed 1 base from V and 5 bases from J, with 7 bases in between. Per the germline V gene, CDR1 is SGHRS and CDR2 is YFSETQ. The CDR3 has 13 amino acids.

The DNA of the CDR3 is TGTGCCAGCAGTTCGAACCCGAGCGGGGAGTCCTACACCGGGGAGCTGTTTTTT. This translates into CASSSNPSGESYTGELFF. V and J are TRBV28 and TRBJ2-2, with TRBD2 identical over 7 bases. Germline CDR1 and CDR2: MDHEN and SYDVKM. This CDR3 spans 18 amino acids. V lost 4 bases, J lost 3 bases, and 14 bases stayed unmatched.

This clone was seen only once. CDR3 in amino acids: CASISLRSSYNEQFF. For the CDR3, the DNA is TGTGCCAGCATAAGCCTTCGGAGCTCCTACAATGAGCAGTTCTTC. The V call is TRBV2, the J call TRBJ2-1; D remains unclear. Germline V gene sequence: CDR1 SNHLY, CDR2 FYNNEI. This CDR3 spans 15 amino acids. The V end lost 7 bases, the J end lost 0 bases, and 13 bases lay between the germline ends. Full variable domain (rest looked up from reference TRBV2 and TRBJ2-1): EPEVTQTPSHQVTQMGQEVILRCVPISNHLYFYWYRQILGQKVEFLVSFYNNEISEKSEIFDDQFSVERPDGSNFTLKIRSTKLEDSAMYFCASISLRSSYNEQFFGPGTRLTVL.

The rearrangement uses TRBV28 and TRBJ1-5, with D unclear. Germline CDR1 reads MDHEN; CDR2 reads SYDVKM. CDR3 length: 13 amino acids. V shed 3 bases and J shed 5 bases, with 8 bases lying between them. DNA of the CDR3: TGTGCCAGCAGTTTTCCAGGAGATCAGCCCCAGCATTTT. Translation gives CASSFPGDQPQHF.

The gene calls are TRBV6-5 and TRBJ2-1, with 15 positions matching TRBD2. This CDR3 spans 14 amino acids. The germline V gene has CDR1 MNHEY and CDR2 SVGAGI. Losses at the gene ends were 8 bases for V and 10 bases for J; bases not matched to a gene: 6. In DNA form, the CDR3 reads TGTGCCAGCGGACTAGCGGGAGGGCCAGGGGAGCAGTTCTTC. Protein: CASGLAGGPGEQFF.

CDR3 DNA sequence: TGTGCCAGCAGTTTAGCGGGAGGTTACGAGCAGTACTTC. It yields the protein CASSLAGGYEQYF. V gene TRBV27 combines with J gene TRBJ2-7, with 8 bases identical to TRBD2. The CDR3 sequence is 13 residues long. Germline V gene lookup returns CDR1 MNHEY and CDR2 SMNVEV (reference sequence). V trimming: 2 bases; J trimming: 4 bases; junction bases outside the gene matches: 1.

The chain is built from TRBV7-2 and TRBJ1-6; maybe TRBD1 (6 bases). Trimming took off 3 bases at V and 10 bases at J, with 13 bases between the two ends. Germline-derived CDR1 and CDR2 are SGHTA and FQGNSA. The CDR3 covers 14 residues. The CDR3 loop is CASSFRHRDSPLHF. The CDR3 DNA reads TGTGCCAGCAGCTTTCGACACAGGGACTCACCCCTCCACTTT.

The chain employs TRBV4-1 and TRBJ1-3, with D uncertain. CDR1 and CDR2 from the germline V gene are MGHRA and YSYEKL. This CDR3 has 16 residues. V lost 0 bases to trimming and J lost 0 bases, with 9 bases between them. In nucleotides, the CDR3 is TGCGCCAGCAGCCAAGAGGCCTTCCTCTCTGGAAACACCATATATTTT. Translated: CASSQEAFLSGNTIYF.

The chain employs TRBV29-1 and TRBJ2-1; D is uncertain. This CDR3 has 13 residues. Trimming took 6 bases from V and 1 from J, leaving 10 bases between them. Germline CDR1 SQVTM, CDR2 ANQGSEA. Here the CDR3 DNA reads TGCAGCGTCCCGGGTGGATCCTACAATGAGCAGTTCTTC. Translation gives CSVPGGSYNEQFF.

This clone showed up just once. This CDR3 is CASSQRRDSTDTQYF. CDR3 nucleotides: TGCGCCAGCAGTCAACGGAGGGATAGCACAGATACGCAGTATTTT. The chain employs TRBV23-1 and TRBJ2-3; D might be TRBD2 (6 bases). TRBV23-1 falls under the ORF class, with uncertain function. This CDR3 has 15 residues. Between the trimmed V and J ends, which lost 2 bases and 0 bases, there was a span of 9 bases.

J is TRBJ2-6 and V is TRBV2, with D possibly being TRBD1 (5 bases). This CDR3 contains 16 residues. Germline CDR1 reads SNHLY; CDR2 reads FYNNEI. The V end was cut by 5 bases, the J end by 0 bases, with 11 bases between. CDR3: CASSKGPNSGANVLTF. CDR3 coding DNA: TGTGCCAGCAGTAAGGGGCCTAACTCTGGGGCCAACGTCCTGACTTTC.

The chain links TRBV9 to TRBJ1-2; 7 bases agree with TRBD1. With V trimmed by 0 bases and J by 8 bases, 7 bases remained unmatched. Germline V gene data show CDR1 as SGDLS and CDR2 as YYNGEE. The CDR3 runs 14 residues. The DNA of the CDR3 is TGTGCCAGCAGCGTAGCTGGAGGGGGCGAAGGCTACACCTTC. The encoded protein is CASSVAGGGEGYTF.

CDR3 region: CATTSVDNYGYTF. The CDR3, as DNA: TGTGCCACCACGAGTGTGGACAACTATGGCTACACCTTC. This chain joins TRBV5-4 and TRBJ1-2; D not certain. The CDR3 is 13 residues long. Trimming left V 9 bases short and J 2 bases short, with 14 bases between. CDR1 SGHNT and CDR2 YYREEE come from the germline V gene (reference sequence).

V usage is TRBV2 and J usage is TRBJ1-6; D is perhaps TRBD1 (6 bases). Germline CDR1 and CDR2: SNHLY and FYNNEI. The CDR3 has 16 residues. The ends were cut back, 5 bases at V and 6 bases at J, with 17 bases in the middle. CDR3 region: CASSPPRTASNSPLHF. In DNA, the CDR3 is TGTGCCAGCAGTCCTCCTCGGACAGCCTCTAATTCACCCCTCCACTTT. Supplemented by reference TRBV2 and TRBJ1-6, the full variable domain reads EPEVTQTPSHQVTQMGQEVILRCVPISNHLYFYWYRQILGQKVEFLVSFYNNEISEKSEIFDDQFSVERPDGSNFTLKIRSTKLEDSAMYFCASSPPRTASNSPLHFGNGTRLTVT.

This clone appeared a single time. J is TRBJ1-5 and V is TRBV19; a possible D gene is TRBD1 (5 bases). Germline V gene lookup returns CDR1 LNHDA and CDR2 SQIVND (reference sequence). V lost 5 bases, J lost 7 bases, and 18 bases lay in between. This CDR3 region has 15 residues. The CDR3 spells CASSLTGETGQPQHF. The CDR3 coding sequence is TGTGCCAGTAGTTTAACGGGGGAGACGGGGCAGCCCCAGCATTTT.

CDR3 loop: CASSKAQVWYTEAFF. DNA of the CDR3: TGTGCCAGCAGCAAAGCTCAGGTTTGGTACACTGAAGCTTTCTTT. The chain couples TRBV21-1 to TRBJ1-1; the table's D gene call, TRBD1, was not cross checked with the DNA. TRBV21-1 is labeled a pseudogene. CDR3 length equals 15 residues.